The next 24 T cell receptor beta chains were all read from a single sample in a study of blood T cell repertoires in COVID-19. Repertoires were generated with immunoSEQ multiplex PCR, while TCRdb's copy carries only in-frame clones and drops some. The repertoire holds approximately 250,000 clones, with roughly four fifths as singletons. Sequencing was performed on PBMCs or T cells enriched from blood (not recorded which). These receptors came from a man aged 25 to 45 with acute COVID-19.

The chain recombines TRBV3-1 (or the pseudogene TRBV3-2) with TRBJ2-5; TRBD2 is a possible D gene (6 bases). The CDR3 totals 16 residues. Germline assignment: CDR1 LGHDT and CDR2 YNNKEL (reference sequence). V lost 0 bases, J lost 7 bases, and 18 bases lay in between. The CDR3 spells CASSQEIGTPTRTQYF. As DNA, the CDR3 is TGTGCCAGCAGCCAAGAGATAGGGACTCCTACAAGGACCCAGTACTTC.

The chain employs TRBV6-5 and TRBJ1-6; D is perhaps TRBD1 (5 bases). V dropped 2 bases and J dropped 9 bases, with 14 bases sitting between them. CDR1 and CDR2 from the germline V gene are MNHEY and SVGAGI. The CDR3 has 15 amino acids. CDR3 sequence (DNA): TGTGCCAGCAGTTACGGGTTGGGGGGTCTTTCACCCCTCCACTTT. It encodes CASSYGLGGLSPLHF.

This chain links TRBV5-1 with TRBJ1-1; tentative D call: TRBD1 (5 bases). This CDR3 spans 15 amino acids. Germline V gene sequence: CDR1 SGHRS, CDR2 YFSETQ. Trimming stripped 4 bases from V and 6 bases from J, with 19 bases between. This CDR3 reads CASSPPQGRVAEAFF. The DNA of the CDR3 is TGCGCCAGCAGCCCCCCCCAGGGAAGAGTGGCTGAAGCTTTCTTT. The whole variable domain, filled in from reference TRBV5-1 and TRBJ1-1, reads KAGVTQTPRYLIKTRGQQVTLSCSPISGHRSVSWYQQTPGQGLQFLFEYFSETQRNKGNFPGRFSGRQFSNSRSEMNVSTLELGDSALYLCASSPPQGRVAEAFFGQGTRLTVV.

CDR3 nucleotides: TGTGCCAGCAGCCCTACTCAGGCTAGCGGGATCTCTGGGGCCAACGTCCTGACTTTC. Translated, it gives CASSPTQASGISGANVLTF. The genes are TRBV3-1 (or the pseudogene TRBV3-2) and TRBJ2-6, with 9 bases that match TRBD2. The CDR3 runs 19 residues. The V segment lost 4 bases and the J segment 0 bases; nucleotides outside the gene matches: 10. CDR1 and CDR2 (germline): LGHDT, YNNKEL (reference sequence).

The chain has TRBV15 and TRBJ2-2, with unresolved D. The V and J ends lost 5 bases and 4 bases respectively, with 17 bases between them. Germline CDR1 LNHNV, CDR2 YYDKDF (reference sequence). The CDR3 sequence is 16 residues long. CDR3: CATSHMWPTGTGELFF. CDR3 DNA sequence: TGTGCCACCAGCCATATGTGGCCAACGGGCACCGGGGAGCTGTTTTTT.

This chain joins TRBV11-3 and TRBJ2-1; 7 bases fit TRBD1. The germline V gene has CDR1 SGHNT and CDR2 YENEEA. The CDR3 covers 15 residues. V lost 3 bases to trimming and J lost 9 bases; unmatched junction nucleotides: 11. This CDR3 is CASSFEGTAFGEQFF. CDR3 nucleotides: TGTGCCAGCAGCTTCGAGGGGACAGCCTTTGGTGAGCAGTTCTTC.

This clone was counted a single time. The chain is built from TRBV12-3 or TRBV12-4 and TRBJ1-3; D is undetermined. The V end lost 5 bases, the J end lost 8 bases, and 10 bases lay between the germline ends. The CDR3 consists of 12 residues. The DNA of the CDR3 is TGTGCCAGCAGTGAACCCGGAGACACCATATATTTT. This encodes CASSEPGDTIYF.

The chain couples TRBV7-9 to TRBJ2-2; possible D gene TRBD1, 7 bases. The V gene's germline CDR1 is SEHNR and CDR2 FQNEAQ (reference sequence). This CDR3 has 18 amino acids. The ends were cut back, 6 bases at V and 7 bases at J, with 27 bases in the middle. The CDR3 sequence: CASSGLADRLKEGGELFF. The DNA of the CDR3 is TGTGCCAGCAGTGGGTTAGCGGACAGGCTGAAAGAAGGCGGGGAGCTGTTTTTT.

The chain is built from TRBV7-2 and TRBJ1-5; no definite D call. In germline, CDR1 is SGHTA, CDR2 FQGNSA. This CDR3 comprises 15 residues. Trimming removed 1 base at V and 2 bases at J, with 9 bases between. CDR3 bases: TGTGCCAGCAGCTTAGGAGGGTCAGGCAATCAGCCCCAGCATTTT. Protein product: CASSLGGSGNQPQHF.

V is TRBV3-1 (or the pseudogene TRBV3-2) and J is TRBJ1-1; no clear D gene. Germline CDR1 is LGHDT and CDR2 is YNNKEL (reference sequence). CDR3 length: 14 amino acids. With 7 bases removed from V and 1 base from J, the gap between germline ends came to 13 bases. The DNA of the CDR3 is TGTGCCAGCACCCACAACGGTGAGAACACTGAAGCTTTCTTT. This gives the protein CASTHNGENTEAFF.

This sequence joins TRBV5-1 and TRBJ1-2; possibly TRBD1 for D (6 bases). Trimming took 4 bases from V and 7 from J, leaving 17 bases between them. Germline V gives CDR1 SGHRS, CDR2 YFSETQ. The CDR3 is 14 amino acids. In DNA, the CDR3 is TGCGCCAGCAGCAATTCAGGGGATCAACGTGGCTACACCTTC. Amino acids: CASSNSGDQRGYTF.

The chain's CDR3 is CASSYGRAATEAFF. The CDR3 DNA reads as TGTGCCAGCAGTTACGGCAGGGCCGCCACTGAAGCTTTCTTT. This sequence joins TRBV6-5 and TRBJ1-1, with D possibly being TRBD1 (5 bases). Per the germline V gene, CDR1 is MNHEY and CDR2 is SVGAGI. V shed 2 bases and J shed 4 bases, with 11 bases lying between them. The CDR3 totals 14 residues.

The V gene is TRBV7-8, the J gene TRBJ2-5, with 8 bases fitting TRBD2. Germline V gives CDR1 SGHVS, CDR2 FQNEAQ. Trimming removed 5 bases from V and 4 bases from J; junction bases left unmatched: 3. This CDR3 has 13 residues. CDR3 sequence: CASSTRGGETQYF. The CDR3 nucleotides are TGTGCCAGCAGCACCCGGGGGGGAGAGACCCAGTACTTC.

This chain joins TRBV28 and TRBJ1-3; 7 nucleotides line up with TRBD1. The germline gives CDR1 MDHEN, CDR2 SYDVKM. This CDR3 has 13 amino acids. The ends lost 11 bases at V and 0 bases at J; junction bases unmatched: 4. CDR3 protein: CAAGTASGNTIYF. DNA of the CDR3: TGTGCCGCCGGGACAGCCTCTGGAAACACCATATATTTT. The full variable domain, completed using reference TRBV28 and TRBJ1-3, is DVKVTQSSRYLVKRTGEKVFLECVQDMDHENMFWYRQDPGLGLRLIYFSYDVKMKEKGDIPEGYSVSREKKERFSLILESASTNQTSMYLCAAGTASGNTIYFGEGSWLTVV.

The genes are TRBV29-1 and TRBJ1-1, with D possibly TRBD1 on 6 matching bases. The CDR3 has 14 residues. Between the trimmed V and J ends, which lost 6 bases and 1 base, there was a span of 15 bases. Germline V CDR1 and CDR2: SQVTM, ANQGSEA. In nucleotides, the CDR3 is TGCAGCGTGGGTCGGACAGAGGCGAACACTGAAGCTTTCTTT. Its protein is CSVGRTEANTEAFF.

This sequence joins TRBV10-2 and TRBJ1-5, with TRBD1 identical over 10 bases. The germline CDR1 and CDR2 sequences are WSHSY and SAAADI. The CDR3 consists of 16 residues. V gave up 3 bases and J gave up 4 bases; unmatched junction bases: 6. The CDR3 loop reads CASSEPGTGANQPQHF. DNA for the CDR3: TGCGCCAGCAGTGAACCCGGGACAGGGGCGAATCAGCCCCAGCATTTT.

V gene TRBV20-1 combines with J gene TRBJ1-1; D gene unclear. The V gene lost 3 bases and the J gene lost 1 base, with 3 bases spanning the gap. The V gene's germline CDR1 is DFQATT and CDR2 SNEGSKA (reference sequence). This CDR3 region has 11 residues. In DNA form, the CDR3 reads TGCAGTGCTAGCGGGAACACTGAAGCTTTCTTT. Its protein product is CSASGNTEAFF.

V and J are TRBV10-1 and TRBJ1-2, with D possibly TRBD1 on 6 matching bases. CDR1 is WNHNN and CDR2 is SYGVQD in the germline V gene (reference sequence). The CDR3 has 15 amino acids. V was pared by 8 bases and J by 4 bases, with 20 bases between. CDR3 DNA: TGCGCCAGCCGGGTGACAGGCAGCATGACCTATGGCTACACCTTC. Translation: CASRVTGSMTYGYTF.

V gene TRBV28 combines with J gene TRBJ1-4; TRBD1 agrees at 8 bases. The germline gives CDR1 MDHEN, CDR2 SYDVKM. The CDR3 has 16 residues. V was clipped by 5 bases and J by 8 bases; unmatched bases: 13. The CDR3 DNA reads as TGTGCCAGCAGTCCCCCACTCGGGACAGGAGAAGAAAAACTGTTTTTT. This sequence encodes CASSPPLGTGEEKLFF.

V is TRBV28 and J is TRBJ1-5; D not resolved. CDR1 and CDR2 (germline): MDHEN, SYDVKM. The CDR3 is 13 residues long. V was clipped by 9 bases and J by 7 bases, with 16 bases between them. CDR3 in DNA: TGTGCCAGTGGTCTTTTGGGAGTACAGCCCCAGCATTTT. Translation gives CASGLLGVQPQHF.

The J gene is TRBJ1-6, the V gene TRBV3-1 (or the pseudogene TRBV3-2); no definite D call. Germline-derived CDR1 and CDR2 are LGHDT and YNNKEL (reference sequence). The length of the CDR3 is 14 residues. Between the trimmed V and J ends, which lost 1 base and 10 bases, there was a span of 11 bases. CDR3 residues: CASSQGNPSSPLHF. The CDR3 nucleotides are TGTGCCAGCAGCCAAGGTAATCCCTCGTCACCCCTCCACTTT.

This clone was counted a few times. V and J are TRBV15 and TRBJ1-3, with TRBD1 matching 7 bases. The CDR3 is made up of 14 amino acids. CDR1 is LNHNV and CDR2 is YYDKDF in the germline V gene (reference sequence). The V segment lost 3 bases and the J segment 4 bases; nucleotides outside the gene matches: 3. The CDR3 DNA is TGTGCCACCAGCAGTGACAGGGTCGGAAACACCATATATTTT. It translates to CATSSDRVGNTIYF.

The genes are TRBV19 and TRBJ2-1, with 7 bases matching TRBD1. Looked up from germline, CDR1 is LNHDA and CDR2 is SQIVND (reference sequence). This CDR3 has 15 amino acids. J was trimmed by 6 bases and V by 5 bases; bases with no gene match: 10. The DNA of the CDR3 is TGTGCCAGTAGTGGATCCAGGGCAGGGGGCAATGAGCAGTTCTTC. This encodes CASSGSRAGGNEQFF.

The chain couples TRBV28 to TRBJ2-3, with D unclear. From germline, CDR1 is MDHEN and CDR2 SYDVKM. The CDR3 runs to 13 residues. Trimming removed 5 bases at V and 0 bases at J, with 6 bases between. CDR3 residues: CASSPSSTDTQYF. CDR3 in DNA: TGTGCCAGCAGTCCTTCGAGCACAGATACGCAGTATTTT.